The 15 T cell receptor beta chains below all came from one sample that was sequenced in a study of cytomegalovirus exposure and HLA in healthy donors listed by TCRdb under 2017. Libraries came from the immunoSEQ multiplex PCR assay. For the multiplex PCR, a mixture combining 60 forward primers for TCR Vbeta segments and 13 reverse primers for TCR Jbeta segments was used. Here the immuneACCESS table is served through TCRdb, limited to in-frame sequences with V and J called. Missing clones are a known gap in these copies; in checked studies unresolved V genes cover under half, and the rest lacks a known reason. The sample table records tens of thousands of clones; approximately 74% of these occur just once. The leading ten clones occupy about a fifth of the sample. The sequenced sample was PBMCs. These receptor sequences come from a woman in her 30s in good health and CMV-seropositive.

The chain links TRBV13 to TRBJ2-7, with D maybe TRBD1 (6 bases). Germline V gene lookup returns CDR1 PRHDT and CDR2 FYEKMQ (reference sequence). CDR3 length equals 15 residues. V shed 4 bases and J shed 0 bases, with 13 bases lying between them. As DNA, the CDR3 is TGTGCCAGCAGCTACGACAGGACCCCCTCCTACGAGCAGTACTTC. Its translation is CASSYDRTPSYEQYF.

The CDR3: CASSQDPPPGERETQYF. As DNA, the CDR3 is TGTGCCAGCAGCCAAGATCCCCCCCCAGGGGAGAGGGAGACCCAGTACTTC. This sequence joins TRBV4-2 and TRBJ2-5; D may be TRBD1 (6 bases). The CDR3 loop spans 17 amino acids. V lost 0 bases and J 5 bases, leaving 19 bases between the germline ends. CDR1 is LGHNA and CDR2 is YNFKEQ in the germline V gene.

CDR3 bases: TGTGCCAGCAGTTTGGAGTTAGGAGGGTATCGGCCCCAGCATTTT. It yields the protein CASSLELGGYRPQHF. The rearrangement links TRBV28 to TRBJ1-5; D is unresolved. Germline loops: CDR1 MDHEN, CDR2 SYDVKM. V lost 3 bases and J 9 bases, leaving 18 bases between the germline ends. CDR3 size: 15 residues.

This chain connects TRBV4-3 to TRBJ1-1; D may be TRBD1 (6 bases). The V and J ends lost 0 bases and 1 base respectively, with 9 bases between them. This CDR3 contains 15 residues. The germline V gene encodes CDR1 LGHNA and CDR2 YSLEER. The CDR3 protein is CASSQERGSNTEAFF. CDR3 sequence (DNA): TGCGCCAGCAGCCAAGAGAGGGGGTCGAACACTGAAGCTTTCTTT.

The CDR3, as DNA: TGCGCCAGCAGCTTGGCCCAGGGCCGGCCAGATACGCAGTATTTT. Its protein product is CASSLAQGRPDTQYF. The J gene is TRBJ2-3, the V gene TRBV5-1; tentatively, D is TRBD1 (5 bases). Trimming removed 0 bases from V and 4 bases from J, with 12 bases in between. This CDR3 has 15 amino acids. The germline CDR1 and CDR2 sequences are SGHRS and YFSETQ.

This rearrangement joins TRBV5-1 to TRBJ2-1; D might be TRBD2 (6 bases). This CDR3 has 14 residues. CDR1 and CDR2 (germline): SGHRS, YFSETQ. Trimming took off 2 bases at V and 4 bases at J, with 10 bases between the two ends. CDR3 region: CASSFSGIYNEQFF. The CDR3, as DNA: TGCGCCAGCAGCTTTAGCGGAATATACAATGAGCAGTTCTTC. Variable domain in full (rest from reference TRBV5-1 and TRBJ2-1): KAGVTQTPRYLIKTRGQQVTLSCSPISGHRSVSWYQQTPGQGLQFLFEYFSETQRNKGNFPGRFSGRQFSNSRSEMNVSTLELGDSALYLCASSFSGIYNEQFFGPGTRLTVL.

This chain uses TRBV15 with TRBJ1-4; D not resolved. With 0 bases removed from V and 5 bases from J, the gap between germline ends came to 7 bases. The CDR3 is 14 amino acids. Germline V gene lookup returns CDR1 LNHNV and CDR2 YYDKDF (reference sequence). The CDR3 is CATSRDRQNEKLFF. The DNA for the CDR3 is TGTGCCACCAGCAGAGACAGGCAGAATGAAAAACTGTTTTTT.

The chain recombines TRBV6-5 with TRBJ2-7; 9 bases are a match to TRBD1. V dropped 6 bases and J dropped 2; count of bases not matched to a gene: 5. Germline V lookup: CDR1 MNHEY, CDR2 SVGAGI. The CDR3 spans 14 residues. The CDR3 is CASRPDRGPYEQYF. The CDR3 DNA reads as TGTGCCAGCAGGCCGGACAGGGGCCCCTACGAGCAGTACTTC.

The chain employs TRBV6-1 and TRBJ1-1; TRBD1 agrees at 7 bases. CDR1 MNHNS and CDR2 SASEGT come from the germline V gene. After removal of 3 bases from V and 4 bases from J, the junction contained 5 bases not matched to a gene. This CDR3 contains 14 residues. The CDR3 DNA follows: TGTGCCAGCAGTGAGATACAGGGGTTCACTGAAGCTTTCTTT. Translated, it gives CASSEIQGFTEAFF.

The chain carries TRBV10-2 and TRBJ1-2; D is uncertain. Germline-derived CDR1 and CDR2 are WSHSY and SAAADI. This CDR3 has 15 amino acids. V lost 4 bases and J 3 bases, leaving 15 bases between the germline ends. The chain's CDR3 is CASSGGFLGYYGYTF. CDR3 bases: TGCGCCAGCAGTGGAGGGTTTTTAGGGTACTATGGCTACACCTTC.

This chain connects TRBV14 to TRBJ1-4; D is undetermined. The V end lost 1 base, the J end lost 7 bases, and 13 bases lay between the germline ends. The CDR3 loop spans 15 amino acids. The germline V gene has CDR1 SGHDN and CDR2 FVKESK. CDR3 coding DNA: TGTGCCAGCAGCCAAGGGTCCCCGAGCGGTGAAAAACTGTTTTTT. Translated, it gives CASSQGSPSGEKLFF.

This clone has a single count. This chain joins TRBV30 and TRBJ2-6; D is perhaps TRBD1 (5 bases). The CDR3 spans 15 residues. V was pared by 1 base and J by 2 bases, with 9 bases between. The V gene's germline CDR1 is GTSNPN and CDR2 SVGIG (reference sequence). The CDR3 coding sequence is TGTGCCTGGAGTGGAAAGGGGACTGGGGCCAACGTCCTGACTTTC. Translated, it gives CAWSGKGTGANVLTF.

As regards this clone: A junction end diverges from the germline sequence, so it may reflect a read error. The chain has TRBV7-6 and TRBJ2-7, with 9 positions matching TRBD2. Per germline, CDR1 SGHVS and CDR2 FNYEAQ. The CDR3 has 12 amino acids. The CDR3 loop is CASSSSGTSLIF. In DNA form, the CDR3 reads TGTGCCAGCAGCTCCTCCGGGACTAGCTTGATTTTC.

The chain is built from TRBV30 and TRBJ2-5; D unclear. Germline V gene sequence: CDR1 GTSNPN, CDR2 SVGIG (reference sequence). Trimming stripped 0 bases from V and 5 bases from J, with 4 bases between. The CDR3 loop spans 11 amino acids. The CDR3 coding sequence is TGTGCCTGGAGTGTACGGGAGACCCAGTACTTC. Its translation is CAWSVRETQYF.

The chain is built from TRBV29-1 and TRBJ1-1; possible D gene TRBD1, 5 bases. V dropped 7 bases and J dropped 0 bases, with 24 bases sitting between them. From germline, CDR1 is SQVTM and CDR2 ANQGSEA. This CDR3 has 17 amino acids. The CDR3 region is CSAGGRARGSLNTEAFF. The CDR3 nucleotides are TGCAGCGCTGGCGGTCGGGCTCGGGGGTCTCTGAACACTGAAGCTTTCTTT.